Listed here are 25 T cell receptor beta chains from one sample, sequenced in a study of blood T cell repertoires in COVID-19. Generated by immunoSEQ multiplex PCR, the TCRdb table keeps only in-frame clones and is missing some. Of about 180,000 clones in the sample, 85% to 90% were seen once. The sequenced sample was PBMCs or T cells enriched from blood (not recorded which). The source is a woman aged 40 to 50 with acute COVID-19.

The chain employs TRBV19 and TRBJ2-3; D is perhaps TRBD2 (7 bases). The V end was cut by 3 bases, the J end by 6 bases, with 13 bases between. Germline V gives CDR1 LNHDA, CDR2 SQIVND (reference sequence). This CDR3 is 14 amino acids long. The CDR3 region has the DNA TGTGCCAGTAGTATGGGGAGGGGGTCTGATACGCAGTATTTT. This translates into CASSMGRGSDTQYF.

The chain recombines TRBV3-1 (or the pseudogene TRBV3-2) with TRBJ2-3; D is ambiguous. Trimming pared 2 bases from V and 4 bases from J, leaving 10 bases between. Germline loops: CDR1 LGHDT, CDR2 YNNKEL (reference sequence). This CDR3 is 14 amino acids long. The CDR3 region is CASSQLELADTQYF. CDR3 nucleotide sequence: TGTGCCAGCAGCCAACTGGAGCTTGCAGATACGCAGTATTTT.

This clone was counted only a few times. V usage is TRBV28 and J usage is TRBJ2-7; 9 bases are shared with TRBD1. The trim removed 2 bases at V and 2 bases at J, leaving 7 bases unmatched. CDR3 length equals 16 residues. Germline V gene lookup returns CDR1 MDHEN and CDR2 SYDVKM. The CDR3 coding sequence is TGTGCCAGCAGTTTAACAGCCGGGACAGGGACCTACGAGCAGTACTTC. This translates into CASSLTAGTGTYEQYF.

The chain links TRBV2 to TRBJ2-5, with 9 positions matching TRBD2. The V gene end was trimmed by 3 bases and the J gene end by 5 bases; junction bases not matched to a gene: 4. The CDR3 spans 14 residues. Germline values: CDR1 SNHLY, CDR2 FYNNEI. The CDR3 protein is CASSEGREGETQYF. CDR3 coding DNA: TGTGCCAGCAGTGAGGGGCGGGAGGGGGAGACCCAGTACTTC.

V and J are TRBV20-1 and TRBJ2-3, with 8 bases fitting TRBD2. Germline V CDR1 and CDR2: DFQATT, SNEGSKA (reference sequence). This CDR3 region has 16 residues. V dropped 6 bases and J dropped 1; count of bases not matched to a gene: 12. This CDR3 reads CSASRPLREGTDTQYF. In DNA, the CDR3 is TGCAGTGCGAGTAGGCCTCTGCGGGAGGGCACAGATACGCAGTATTTT.

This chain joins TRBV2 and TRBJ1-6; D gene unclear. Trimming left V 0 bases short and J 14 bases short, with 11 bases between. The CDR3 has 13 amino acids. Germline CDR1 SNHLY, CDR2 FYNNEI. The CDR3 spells CASSEARVSTLHF. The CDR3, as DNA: TGTGCCAGCAGTGAAGCGAGGGTTTCTACCCTCCACTTT.

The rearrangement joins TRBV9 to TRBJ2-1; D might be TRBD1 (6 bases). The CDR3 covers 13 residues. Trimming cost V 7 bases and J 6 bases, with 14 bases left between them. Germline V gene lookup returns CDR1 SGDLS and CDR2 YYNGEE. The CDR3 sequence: CASQAGRGNEQFF. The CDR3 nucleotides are TGTGCCAGCCAGGCGGGCAGGGGCAATGAGCAGTTCTTC.

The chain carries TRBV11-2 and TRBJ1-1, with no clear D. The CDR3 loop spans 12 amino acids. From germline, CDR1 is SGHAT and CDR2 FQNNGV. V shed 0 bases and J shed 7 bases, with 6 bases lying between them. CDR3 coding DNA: TGTGCCAGCAGCTTAGAGCGGGGTGAAGCTTTCTTT. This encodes CASSLERGEAFF.

The CDR3 region is CASSQDRGANTEAFF. The CDR3 DNA sequence: TGCGCCAGCAGCCAAGACAGGGGCGCGAACACTGAAGCTTTCTTT. This chain links TRBV5-1 with TRBJ1-1, with 8 bases identical to TRBD1. This CDR3 is built from 15 residues. Trimming cost V 4 bases and J 1 base; bases outside gene matches: 6. Germline V gene data show CDR1 as SGHRS and CDR2 as YFSETQ.

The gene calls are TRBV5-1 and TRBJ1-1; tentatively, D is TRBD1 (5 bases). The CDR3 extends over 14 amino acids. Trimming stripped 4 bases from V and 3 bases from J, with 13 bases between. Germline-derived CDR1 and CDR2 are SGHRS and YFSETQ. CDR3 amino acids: CASSKGVMDTEAFF. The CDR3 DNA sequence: TGCGCCAGCAGCAAAGGGGTTATGGACACTGAAGCTTTCTTT.

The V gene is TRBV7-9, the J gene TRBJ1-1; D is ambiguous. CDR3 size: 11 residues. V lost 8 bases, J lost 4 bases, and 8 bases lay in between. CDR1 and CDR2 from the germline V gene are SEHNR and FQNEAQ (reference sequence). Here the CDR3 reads CASRAGTEAFF. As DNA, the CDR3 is TGTGCCAGCCGCGCGGGCACTGAAGCTTTCTTT.

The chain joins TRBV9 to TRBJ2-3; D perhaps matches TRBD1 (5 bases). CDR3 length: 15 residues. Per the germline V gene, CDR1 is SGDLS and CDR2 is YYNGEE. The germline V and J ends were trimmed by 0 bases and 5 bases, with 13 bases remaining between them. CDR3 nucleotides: TGTGCCAGCAGCGTAGAGGGGCGAATGGTAGATACGCAGTATTTT. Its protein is CASSVEGRMVDTQYF.

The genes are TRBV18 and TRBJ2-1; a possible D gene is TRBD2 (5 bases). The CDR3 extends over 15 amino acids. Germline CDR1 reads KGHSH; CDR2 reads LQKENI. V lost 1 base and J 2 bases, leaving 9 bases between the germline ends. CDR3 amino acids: CASSPLATPYNEQFF. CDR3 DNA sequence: TGTGCCAGCTCACCACTAGCGACCCCCTACAATGAGCAGTTCTTC. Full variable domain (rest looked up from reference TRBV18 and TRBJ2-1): NAGVMQNPRHLVRRRGQEARLRCSPMKGHSHVYWYRQLPEEGLKFMVYLQKENIIDESGMPKERFSAEFPKEGPSILRIQQVVRGDSAAYFCASSPLATPYNEQFFGPGTRLTVL.

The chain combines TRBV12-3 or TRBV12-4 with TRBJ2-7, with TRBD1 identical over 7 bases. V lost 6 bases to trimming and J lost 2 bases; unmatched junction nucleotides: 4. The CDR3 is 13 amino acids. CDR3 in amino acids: CASRTDRTYEQYF. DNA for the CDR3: TGTGCCAGCAGAACGGACAGGACCTACGAGCAGTACTTC.

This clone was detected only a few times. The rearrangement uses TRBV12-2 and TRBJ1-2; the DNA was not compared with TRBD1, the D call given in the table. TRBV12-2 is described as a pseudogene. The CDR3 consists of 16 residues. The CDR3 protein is CASRPPQQGANYGYTF. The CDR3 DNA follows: TGTGCAAGTCGCCCGCCTCAACAGGGAGCTAACTATGGCTACACCTTC.

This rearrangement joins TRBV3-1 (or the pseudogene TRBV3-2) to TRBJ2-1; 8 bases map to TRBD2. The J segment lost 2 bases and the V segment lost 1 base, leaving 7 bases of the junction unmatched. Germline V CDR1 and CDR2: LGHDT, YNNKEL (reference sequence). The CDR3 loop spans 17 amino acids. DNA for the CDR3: TGTGCCAGCAGCCAAGGGAGCGGGGGCCCCGCCTACAATGAGCAGTTCTTC. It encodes CASSQGSGGPAYNEQFF.

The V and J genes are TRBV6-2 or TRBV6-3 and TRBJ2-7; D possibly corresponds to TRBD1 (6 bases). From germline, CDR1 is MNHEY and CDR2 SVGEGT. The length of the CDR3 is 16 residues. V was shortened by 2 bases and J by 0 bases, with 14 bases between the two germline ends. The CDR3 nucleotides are TGTGCCAGCAGTTACGAGGGGGTGCGGGCCTCCTACGAGCAGTACTTC. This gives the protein CASSYEGVRASYEQYF.

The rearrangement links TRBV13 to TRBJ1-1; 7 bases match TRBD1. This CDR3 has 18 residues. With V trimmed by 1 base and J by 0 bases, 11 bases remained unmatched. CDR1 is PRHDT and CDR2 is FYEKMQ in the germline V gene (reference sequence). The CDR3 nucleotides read TGTGCCAGCAGCTTAGCCCCTGGGACAGTTGGTATGAACACTGAAGCTTTCTTT. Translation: CASSLAPGTVGMNTEAFF.

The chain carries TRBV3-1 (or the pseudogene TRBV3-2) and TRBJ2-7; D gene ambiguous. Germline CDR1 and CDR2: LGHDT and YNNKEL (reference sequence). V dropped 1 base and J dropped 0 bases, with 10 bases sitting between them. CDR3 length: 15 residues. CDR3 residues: CASSQATEPSYEQYF. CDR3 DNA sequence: TGTGCCAGCAGCCAAGCAACCGAGCCCTCCTACGAGCAGTACTTC.

The DNA of the CDR3 is TGTGCCTGGAGTGCCCTCCTGGGGGGCTACGAGCAGTACTTC. This gives the protein CAWSALLGGYEQYF. The chain uses TRBV30 and TRBJ2-7, with a tentative D call TRBD2 (6 bases). The CDR3 covers 14 residues. Germline CDR1 is GTSNPN and CDR2 is SVGIG (reference sequence). V lost 1 base to trimming and J lost 3 bases, with 13 bases between them.

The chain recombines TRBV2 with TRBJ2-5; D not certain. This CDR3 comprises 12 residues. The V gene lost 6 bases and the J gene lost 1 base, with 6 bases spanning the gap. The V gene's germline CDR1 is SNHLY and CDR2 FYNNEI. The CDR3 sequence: CASSTGQETQYF. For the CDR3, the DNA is TGTGCCAGCAGCACGGGCCAAGAGACCCAGTACTTC. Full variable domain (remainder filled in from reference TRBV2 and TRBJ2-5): EPEVTQTPSHQVTQMGQEVILRCVPISNHLYFYWYRQILGQKVEFLVSFYNNEISEKSEIFDDQFSVERPDGSNFTLKIRSTKLEDSAMYFCASSTGQETQYFGPGTRLLVL.

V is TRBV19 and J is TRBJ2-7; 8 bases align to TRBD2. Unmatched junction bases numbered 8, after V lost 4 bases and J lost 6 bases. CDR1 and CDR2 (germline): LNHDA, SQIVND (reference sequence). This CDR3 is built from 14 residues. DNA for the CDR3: TGTGCCAGTAGTACCGGAAGTGCGGGGGGCGAGCAGTACTTC. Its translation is CASSTGSAGGEQYF. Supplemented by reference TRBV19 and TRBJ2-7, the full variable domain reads DGGITQSPKYLFRKEGQNVTLSCEQNLNHDAMYWYRQDPGQGLRLIYYSQIVNDFQKGDIAEGYSVSREKKESFPLTVTSAQKNPTAFYLCASSTGSAGGEQYFGPGTRLTVT.

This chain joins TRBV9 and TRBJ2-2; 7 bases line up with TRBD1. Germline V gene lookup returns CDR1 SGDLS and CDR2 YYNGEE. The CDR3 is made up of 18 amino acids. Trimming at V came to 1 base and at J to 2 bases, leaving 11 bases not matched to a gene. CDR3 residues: CASSVNIDGTANTGELFF. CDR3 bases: TGTGCCAGCAGCGTAAATATTGATGGGACAGCCAACACCGGGGAGCTGTTTTTT.

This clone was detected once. The CDR3 reads CAIRRTGTVSEQFF. The CDR3 bases are TGTGCCATCAGGAGGACAGGGACTGTTAGTGAGCAGTTCTTC. The chain is built from TRBV10-3 and TRBJ2-1; 8 bases map to TRBD1. The V and J ends lost 6 bases and 9 bases, in that order; junction bases with no gene match: 10. There are 14 residues in the CDR3. Germline CDR1 is ENHRY and CDR2 is SYGVKD.

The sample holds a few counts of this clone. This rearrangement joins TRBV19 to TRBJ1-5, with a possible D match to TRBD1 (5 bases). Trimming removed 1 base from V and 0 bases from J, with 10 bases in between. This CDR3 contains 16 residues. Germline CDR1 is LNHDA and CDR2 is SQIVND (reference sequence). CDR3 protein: CASSIVVRASNQPQHF. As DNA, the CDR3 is TGTGCCAGTAGTATAGTGGTCAGGGCTAGCAATCAGCCCCAGCATTTT.